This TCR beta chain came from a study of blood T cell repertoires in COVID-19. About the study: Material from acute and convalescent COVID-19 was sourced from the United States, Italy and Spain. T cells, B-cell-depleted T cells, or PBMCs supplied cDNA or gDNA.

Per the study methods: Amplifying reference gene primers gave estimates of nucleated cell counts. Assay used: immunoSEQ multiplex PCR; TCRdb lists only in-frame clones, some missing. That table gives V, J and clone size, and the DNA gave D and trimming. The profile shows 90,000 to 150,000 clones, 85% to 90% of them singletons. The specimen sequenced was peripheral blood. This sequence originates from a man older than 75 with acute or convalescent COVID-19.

The CDR3: CASSPRVTSTDTQYF. DNA for the CDR3: TGTGCCAGCTCACCCCGGGTCACTTCCACAGATACGCAGTATTTT. The chain combines TRBV18 with TRBJ2-3; no reliable D call. Germline CDR1 KGHSH, CDR2 LQKENI. Trimming removed 3 bases at V and 2 bases at J, with 12 bases between. The CDR3 length is 15 residues.